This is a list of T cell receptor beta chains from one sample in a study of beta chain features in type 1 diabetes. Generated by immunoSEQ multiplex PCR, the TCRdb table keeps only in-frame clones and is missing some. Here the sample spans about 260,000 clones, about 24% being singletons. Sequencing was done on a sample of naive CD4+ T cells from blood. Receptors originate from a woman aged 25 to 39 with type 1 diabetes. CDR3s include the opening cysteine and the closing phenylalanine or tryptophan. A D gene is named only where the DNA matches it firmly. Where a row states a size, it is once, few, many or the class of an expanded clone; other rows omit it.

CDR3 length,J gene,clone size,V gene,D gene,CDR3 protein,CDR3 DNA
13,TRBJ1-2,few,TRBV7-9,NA,CASSLVGSYGYTF,TGTGCCAGCAGCTTAGTTGGGAGCTATGGCTACACCTTC
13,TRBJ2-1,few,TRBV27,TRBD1,CASSSDRVYEQFF,TGTGCCAGCAGTTCGGACAGGGTCTATGAGCAGTTCTTC
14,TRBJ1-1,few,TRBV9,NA,CASTEARGNTEAFF,TGTGCCAGCACCGAAGCTCGGGGGAACACTGAAGCTTTCTTT
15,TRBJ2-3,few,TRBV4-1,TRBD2,CASSQVLAGADTQYF,TGCGCCAGCAGCCAAGTCCTAGCGGGAGCGGATACGCAGTATTTT
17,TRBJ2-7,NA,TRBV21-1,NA,CASSKFGQDRRTYEQYF,TGTGCCAGCAGCAAATTCGGACAGGATCGGCGGACCTACGAGCAGTACTTC
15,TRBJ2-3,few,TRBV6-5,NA,CASSTPGLTGDTQYF,TGTGCCAGCAGTACACCGGGACTCACGGGAGATACGCAGTATTTT
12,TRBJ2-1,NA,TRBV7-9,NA,CASSFGGTVQFF,TGTGCCAGCAGCTTTGGAGGGACTGTACAGTTCTTC
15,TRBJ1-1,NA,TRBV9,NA,CASSADTVMNTKAFF,TGTGCCAGCAGCGCGGACACGGTCATGAACACTAAAGCTTTCTTT
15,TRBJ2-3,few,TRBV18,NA,CASSPQGISTDTQYF,TGTGCCAGCTCACCGCAGGGGATCAGCACAGATACGCAGTATTTT
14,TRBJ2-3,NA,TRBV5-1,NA,CASSEDSSTDTQYF,TGCGCCAGCAGCGAGGATTCTAGCACAGATACGCAGTATTTT
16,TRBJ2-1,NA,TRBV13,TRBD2,CASSPRIAGGYNEQFF,TGTGCCAGCAGCCCGCGAATAGCGGGAGGGTACAATGAGCAGTTCTTC
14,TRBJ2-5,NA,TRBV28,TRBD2,CASSLRTSGETQYF,TGTGCCAGCAGTTTACGGACTAGCGGGGAGACCCAGTACTTC
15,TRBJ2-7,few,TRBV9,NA,CASSVGFLGDYEQYF,TGTGCCAGCAGCGTAGGATTCCTAGGGGACTACGAGCAGTACTTC
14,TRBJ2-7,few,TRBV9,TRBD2,CASSGTSGSTEQYF,TGTGCCAGCAGCGGTACTAGCGGGAGTACCGAGCAGTACTTC
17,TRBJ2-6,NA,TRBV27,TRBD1,CASSFAQGVSGANVLTF,TGTGCCAGCAGTTTTGCGCAGGGGGTCTCTGGGGCCAACGTCCTGACTTTC
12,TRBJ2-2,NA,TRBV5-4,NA,CASSPISGELFF,TGTGCCAGCAGCCCTATCTCCGGGGAGCTGTTTTTT
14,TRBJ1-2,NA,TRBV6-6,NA,CASSYRAGSKGYTF,TGTGCCAGCAGTTACCGTGCAGGGTCGAAGGGCTACACCTTC
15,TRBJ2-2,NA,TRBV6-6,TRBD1,CASRPQGAHTGELFF,TGTGCCAGCAGACCTCAGGGGGCGCACACCGGGGAGCTGTTTTTT
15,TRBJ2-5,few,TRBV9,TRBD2,CASSVGLAVQETQYF,TGTGCCAGCAGCGTAGGTCTAGCGGTTCAAGAGACCCAGTACTTC
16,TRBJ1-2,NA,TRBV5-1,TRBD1,CASSLAAGQNNYGYTF,TGCGCCAGCAGCTTGGCCGCGGGACAGAACAACTATGGCTACACCTTC
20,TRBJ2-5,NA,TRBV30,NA,CAWSPPPHGDSGTYQETQYF,TGTGCCTGGAGTCCCCCACCGCACGGGGATTCTGGGACTTACCAAGAGACCCAGTACTTC
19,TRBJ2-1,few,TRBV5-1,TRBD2,CASSLAGTSGRSSYNEQFF,TGCGCCAGCAGCCTGGCGGGTACTAGCGGGAGGAGCTCCTACAATGAGCAGTTCTTC
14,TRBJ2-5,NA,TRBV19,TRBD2,CASSIGTSFETQYF,TGTGCCAGTAGTATTGGGACTAGCTTTGAGACCCAGTACTTC
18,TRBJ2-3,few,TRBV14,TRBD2,CASSHRASGRDRTDTQYF,TGTGCCAGCAGCCACCGGGCTAGCGGGAGGGATCGCACAGATACGCAGTATTTT
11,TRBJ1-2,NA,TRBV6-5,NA,CASPRGMSYTF,TGTGCCAGCCCTAGAGGGATGAGCTACACCTTC
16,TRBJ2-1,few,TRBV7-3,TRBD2,CASSSGLAGVEGEQFF,TGTGCCAGCAGCTCGGGACTAGCGGGAGTAGAGGGTGAGCAGTTCTTC
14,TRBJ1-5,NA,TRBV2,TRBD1,CASSRETGGQPQHF,TGTGCCAGCAGTCGAGAGACAGGGGGACAGCCCCAGCATTTT
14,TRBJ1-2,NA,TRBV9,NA,CASSSGGPSYGYTF,TGTGCCAGCAGCTCGGGTGGTCCGTCCTATGGCTACACCTTC
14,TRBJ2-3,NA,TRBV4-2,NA,CASSQRDSTDTQYF,TGTGCCAGCAGCCAGCGGGACAGCACAGATACGCAGTATTTT
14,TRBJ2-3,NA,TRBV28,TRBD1,CASRQGSIRDTQYF,TGTGCCAGCCGACAGGGATCCATCAGAGATACGCAGTATTTT
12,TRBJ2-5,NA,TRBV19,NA,CASRSGGETQYF,TGTGCCAGTAGGTCCGGCGGAGAGACCCAGTACTTC
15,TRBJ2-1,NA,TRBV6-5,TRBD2,CASRRGTSAYNEQFF,TGTGCCAGCAGAAGAGGAACTAGCGCCTACAATGAGCAGTTCTTC
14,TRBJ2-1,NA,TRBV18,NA,CASSVVAVDGEQFF,TGTGCCAGCTCAGTGGTAGCGGTAGACGGGGAGCAGTTCTTC
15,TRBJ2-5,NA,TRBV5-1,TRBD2,CASSLASGVQETQYF,TGCGCCAGCAGCTTGGCTAGCGGGGTACAAGAGACCCAGTACTTC
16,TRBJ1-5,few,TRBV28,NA,CASSLQWNIEGQPQHF,TGTGCCAGCAGTTTACAGTGGAACATCGAGGGTCAGCCCCAGCATTTT
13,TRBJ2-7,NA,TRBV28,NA,CASRGGASYEQYF,TGTGCCAGCAGGGGCGGGGCCTCCTACGAGCAGTACTTC
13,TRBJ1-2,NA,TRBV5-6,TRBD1,CASSPMDRRGYTF,TGTGCCAGCAGCCCCATGGACAGGCGTGGCTACACCTTC
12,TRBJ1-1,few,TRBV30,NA,CAWSTTGTEAFF,TGTGCCTGGAGTACCACAGGAACTGAAGCTTTCTTT
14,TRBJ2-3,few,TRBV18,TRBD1,CASSGTVATDTQYF,TGTGCCAGCTCCGGGACAGTAGCCACAGATACGCAGTATTTT
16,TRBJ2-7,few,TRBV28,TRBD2,CASSRAIAGYSYEQYF,TGTGCCAGCAGTCGGGCCATAGCGGGGTACTCCTACGAGCAGTACTTC
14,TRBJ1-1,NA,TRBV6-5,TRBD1,CASSYFQTGRPAFF,TGTGCCAGCAGTTACTTCCAGACAGGGCGTCCGGCTTTCTTT